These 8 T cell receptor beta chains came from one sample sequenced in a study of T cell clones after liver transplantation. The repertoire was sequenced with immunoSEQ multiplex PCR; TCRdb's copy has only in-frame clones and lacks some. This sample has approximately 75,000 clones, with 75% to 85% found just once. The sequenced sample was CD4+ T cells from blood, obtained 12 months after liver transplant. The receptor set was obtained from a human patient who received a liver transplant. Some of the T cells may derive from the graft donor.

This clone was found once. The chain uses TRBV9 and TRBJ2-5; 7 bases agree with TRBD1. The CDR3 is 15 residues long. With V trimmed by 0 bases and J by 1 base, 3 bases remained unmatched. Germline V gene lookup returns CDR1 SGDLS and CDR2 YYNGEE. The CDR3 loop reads CASSVGTGSQETQYF. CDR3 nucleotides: TGTGCCAGCAGCGTAGGGACAGGAAGCCAAGAGACCCAGTACTTC.

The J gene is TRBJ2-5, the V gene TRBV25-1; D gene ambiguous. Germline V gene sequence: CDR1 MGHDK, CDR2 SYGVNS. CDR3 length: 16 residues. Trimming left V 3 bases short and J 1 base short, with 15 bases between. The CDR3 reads CASSDLTFRAQETQYF. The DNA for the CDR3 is TGTGCCAGCAGTGACCTGACATTTCGGGCCCAAGAGACCCAGTACTTC.

The CDR3 DNA follows: TGTGCCAATTCTCCCCTACAGGGGGGTCGTGGCTACACCTTC. This gives the protein CANSPLQGGRGYTF. V gene TRBV28 combines with J gene TRBJ1-2; the match to TRBD1 covers 8 bases. The germline V gene has CDR1 MDHEN and CDR2 SYDVKM. The CDR3 contains 14 residues. Losses at the gene ends were 10 bases for V and 7 bases for J; bases not matched to a gene: 14.

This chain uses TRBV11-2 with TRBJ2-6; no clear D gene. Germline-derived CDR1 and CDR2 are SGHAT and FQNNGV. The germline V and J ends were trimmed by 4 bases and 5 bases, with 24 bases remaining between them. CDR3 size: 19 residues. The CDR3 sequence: CASSSPVTSNKSRANVLTF. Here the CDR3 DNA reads TGTGCCAGCAGCTCGCCTGTAACAAGCAACAAAAGTCGGGCCAACGTCCTGACTTTC. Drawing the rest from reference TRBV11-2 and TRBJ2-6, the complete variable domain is EAGVAQSPRYKIIEKRQSVAFWCNPISGHATLYWYQQILGQGPKLLIQFQNNGVVDDSQLPKDRFSAERLKGVDSTLKIQPAKLEDSAVYLCASSSPVTSNKSRANVLTFGAGSRLTVL.

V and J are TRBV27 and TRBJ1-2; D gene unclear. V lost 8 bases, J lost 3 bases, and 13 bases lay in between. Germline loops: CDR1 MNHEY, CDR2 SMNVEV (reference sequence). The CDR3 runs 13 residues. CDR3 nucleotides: TGTGCCAGCGGTTACGGCCCGGACTATGGCTACACCTTC. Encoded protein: CASGYGPDYGYTF.

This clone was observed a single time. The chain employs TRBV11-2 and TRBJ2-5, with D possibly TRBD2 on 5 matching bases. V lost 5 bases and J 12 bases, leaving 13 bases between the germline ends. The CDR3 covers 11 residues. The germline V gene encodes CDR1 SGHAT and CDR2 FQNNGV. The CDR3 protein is CASSNRMGEYF. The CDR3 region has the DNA TGTGCCAGCAGCAATCGGATGGGAGAGTACTTC.

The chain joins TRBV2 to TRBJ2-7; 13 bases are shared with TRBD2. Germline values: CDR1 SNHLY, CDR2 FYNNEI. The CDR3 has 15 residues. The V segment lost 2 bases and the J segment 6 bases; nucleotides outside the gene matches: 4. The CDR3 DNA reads TGTGCCAGCAGTGAAAGCAGGACTAGCGGGAGCGAGCAGTACTTC. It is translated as CASSESRTSGSEQYF.

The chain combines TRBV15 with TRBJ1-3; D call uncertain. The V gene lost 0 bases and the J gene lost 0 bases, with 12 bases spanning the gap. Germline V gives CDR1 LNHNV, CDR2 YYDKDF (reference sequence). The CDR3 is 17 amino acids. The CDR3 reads CATSRDRWGNSGNTIYF. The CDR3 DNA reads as TGTGCCACCAGCAGAGATAGGTGGGGAAACTCTGGAAACACCATATATTTT.